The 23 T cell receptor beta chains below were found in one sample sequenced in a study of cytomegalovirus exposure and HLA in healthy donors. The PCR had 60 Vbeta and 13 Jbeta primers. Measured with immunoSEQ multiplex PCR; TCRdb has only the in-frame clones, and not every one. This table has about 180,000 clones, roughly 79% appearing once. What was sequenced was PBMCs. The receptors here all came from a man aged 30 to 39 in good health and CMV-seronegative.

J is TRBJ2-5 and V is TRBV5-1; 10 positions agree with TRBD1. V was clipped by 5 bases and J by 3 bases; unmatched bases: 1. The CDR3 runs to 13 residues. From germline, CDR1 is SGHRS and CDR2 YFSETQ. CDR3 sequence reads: CASRGTGEETQYF. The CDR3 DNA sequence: TGCGCCAGCAGGGGGACAGGGGAAGAGACCCAGTACTTC.

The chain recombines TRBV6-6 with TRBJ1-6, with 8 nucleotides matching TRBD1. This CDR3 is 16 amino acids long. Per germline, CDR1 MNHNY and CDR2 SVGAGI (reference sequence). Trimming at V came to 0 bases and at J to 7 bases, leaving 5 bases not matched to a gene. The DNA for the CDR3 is TGTGCCAGCAGTTACTCTGGAGGACAGGGAAATTCACCCCTCCACTTT. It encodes CASSYSGGQGNSPLHF.

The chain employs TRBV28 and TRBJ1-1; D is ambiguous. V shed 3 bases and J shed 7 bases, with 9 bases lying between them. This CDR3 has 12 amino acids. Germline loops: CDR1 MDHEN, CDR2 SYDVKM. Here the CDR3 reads CASSLLGDEAFF. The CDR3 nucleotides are TGTGCCAGCAGTTTGCTCGGGGATGAAGCTTTCTTT.

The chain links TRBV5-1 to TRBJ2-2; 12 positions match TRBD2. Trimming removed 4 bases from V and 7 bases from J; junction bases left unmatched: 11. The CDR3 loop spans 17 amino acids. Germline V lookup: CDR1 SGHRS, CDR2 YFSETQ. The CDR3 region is CASSLGLAGGPNGELFF. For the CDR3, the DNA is TGCGCCAGCAGCCTCGGGCTAGCGGGGGGGCCGAACGGGGAGCTGTTTTTT.

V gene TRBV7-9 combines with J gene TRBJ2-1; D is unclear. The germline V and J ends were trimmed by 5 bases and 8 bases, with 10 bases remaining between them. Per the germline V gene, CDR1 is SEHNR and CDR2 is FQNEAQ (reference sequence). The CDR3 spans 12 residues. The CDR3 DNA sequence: TGTGCCAGCAGCCATGCGTTCTATGAGCAGTTCTTC. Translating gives CASSHAFYEQFF.

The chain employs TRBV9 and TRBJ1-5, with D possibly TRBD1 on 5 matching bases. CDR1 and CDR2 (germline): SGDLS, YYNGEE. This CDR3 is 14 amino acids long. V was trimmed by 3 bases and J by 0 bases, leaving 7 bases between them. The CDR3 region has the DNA TGTGCCAGCAGCGCCGGACATAGCAATCAGCCCCAGCATTTT. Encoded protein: CASSAGHSNQPQHF.

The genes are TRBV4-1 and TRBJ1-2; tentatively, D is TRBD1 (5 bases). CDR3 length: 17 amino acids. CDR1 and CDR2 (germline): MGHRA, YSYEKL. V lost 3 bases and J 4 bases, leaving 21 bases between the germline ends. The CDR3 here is CASSQFSIGGEPYGYTF. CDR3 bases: TGCGCCAGCAGCCAGTTCTCGATCGGGGGAGAGCCCTATGGCTACACCTTC.

The CDR3 region has the DNA TGTGCCAGCAGCTTTTCGGGGGGGAACACTGAAGCTTTCTTT. This translates into CASSFSGGNTEAFF. The V gene is TRBV7-2, the J gene TRBJ1-1, with D perhaps TRBD1 (5 bases). This CDR3 spans 14 amino acids. CDR1 SGHTA and CDR2 FQGNSA come from the germline V gene. Trimming pared 3 bases from V and 1 base from J, leaving 9 bases between. Full variable domain (rest looked up from reference TRBV7-2 and TRBJ1-1): GAGVSQSPSNKVTEKGKDVELRCDPISGHTALYWYRQSLGQGLEFLIYFQGNSAPDKSGLPSDRFSAERTGGSVSTLTIQRTQQEDSAVYLCASSFSGGNTEAFFGQGTRLTVV.

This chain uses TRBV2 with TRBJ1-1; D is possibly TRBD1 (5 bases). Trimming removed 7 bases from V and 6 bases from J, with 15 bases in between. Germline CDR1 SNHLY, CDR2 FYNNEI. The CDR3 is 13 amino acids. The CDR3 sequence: CASTRDSLAEAFF. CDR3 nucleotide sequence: TGTGCCAGCACTAGGGACTCCCTCGCTGAAGCTTTCTTT.

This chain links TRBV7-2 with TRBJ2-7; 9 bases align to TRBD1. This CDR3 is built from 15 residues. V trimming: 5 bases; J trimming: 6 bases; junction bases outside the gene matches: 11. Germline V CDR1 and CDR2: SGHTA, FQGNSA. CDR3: CASSPRGTGPVEQYF. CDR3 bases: TGTGCCAGCAGCCCCAGAGGGACAGGGCCGGTCGAGCAGTACTTC. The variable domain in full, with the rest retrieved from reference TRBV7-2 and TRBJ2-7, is GAGVSQSPSNKVTEKGKDVELRCDPISGHTALYWYRQSLGQGLEFLIYFQGNSAPDKSGLPSDRFSAERTGGSVSTLTIQRTQQEDSAVYLCASSPRGTGPVEQYFGPGTRLTVT.

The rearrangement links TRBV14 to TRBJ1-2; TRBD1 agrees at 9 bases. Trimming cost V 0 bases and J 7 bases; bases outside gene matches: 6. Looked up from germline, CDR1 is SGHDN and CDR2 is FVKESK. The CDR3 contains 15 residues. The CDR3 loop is CASSQDGGTGSGYTF. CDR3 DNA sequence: TGTGCCAGCAGCCAAGATGGGGGGACAGGGAGTGGCTACACCTTC.

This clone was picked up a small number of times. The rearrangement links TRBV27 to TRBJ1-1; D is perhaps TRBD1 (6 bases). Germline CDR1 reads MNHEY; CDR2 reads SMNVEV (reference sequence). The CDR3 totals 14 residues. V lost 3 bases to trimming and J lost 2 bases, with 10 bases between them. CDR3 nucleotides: TGTGCCAGCAGTTTGAACAGGGCTAACACTGAAGCTTTCTTT. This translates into CASSLNRANTEAFF.

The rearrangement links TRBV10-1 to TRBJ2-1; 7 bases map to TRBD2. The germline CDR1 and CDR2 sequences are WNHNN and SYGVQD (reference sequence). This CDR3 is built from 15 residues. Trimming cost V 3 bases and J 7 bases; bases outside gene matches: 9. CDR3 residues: CASSDPTSAKNEQFF. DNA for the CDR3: TGCGCCAGCAGTGATCCTACTAGCGCGAAGAATGAGCAGTTCTTC.

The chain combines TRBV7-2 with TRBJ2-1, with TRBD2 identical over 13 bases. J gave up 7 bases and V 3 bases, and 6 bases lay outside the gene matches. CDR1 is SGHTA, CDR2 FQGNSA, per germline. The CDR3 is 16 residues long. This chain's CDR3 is CASSLMGTSGKNEQFF. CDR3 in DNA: TGTGCCAGCAGCTTGATGGGGACTAGCGGGAAAAATGAGCAGTTCTTC.

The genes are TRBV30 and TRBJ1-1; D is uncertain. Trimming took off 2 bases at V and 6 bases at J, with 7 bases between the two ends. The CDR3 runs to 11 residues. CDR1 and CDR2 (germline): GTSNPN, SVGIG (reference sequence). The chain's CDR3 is CAWSQSPEAFF. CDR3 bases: TGTGCCTGGAGTCAGTCCCCTGAAGCTTTCTTT.

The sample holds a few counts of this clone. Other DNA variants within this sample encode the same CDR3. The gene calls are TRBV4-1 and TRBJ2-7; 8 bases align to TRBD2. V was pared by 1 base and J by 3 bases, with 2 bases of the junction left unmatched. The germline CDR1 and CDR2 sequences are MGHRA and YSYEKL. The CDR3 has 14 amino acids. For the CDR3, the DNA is TGCGCCAGCAGCCAAGCGGGGGGGGGCTACGAGCAGTACTTC. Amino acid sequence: CASSQAGGGYEQYF.

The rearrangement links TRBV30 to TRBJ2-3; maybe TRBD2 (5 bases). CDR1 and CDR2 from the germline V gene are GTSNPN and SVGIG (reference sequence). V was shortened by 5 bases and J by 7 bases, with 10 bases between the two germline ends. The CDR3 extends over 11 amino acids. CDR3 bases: TGTGCCTGGTTGGGAGCAAATACGCAGTATTTT. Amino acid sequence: CAWLGANTQYF. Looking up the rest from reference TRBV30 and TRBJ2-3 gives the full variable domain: SQTIHQWPATLVQPVGSPLSLECTVEGTSNPNLYWYRQAAGRGLQLLFYSVGIGQISSEVPQNLSASRPQDRQFILSSKKLLLSDSGFYLCAWLGANTQYFGPGTRLTVL.

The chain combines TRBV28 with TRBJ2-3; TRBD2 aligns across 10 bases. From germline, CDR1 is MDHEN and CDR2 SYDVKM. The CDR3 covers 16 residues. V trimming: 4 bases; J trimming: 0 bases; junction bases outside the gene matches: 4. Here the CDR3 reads CASSWTSGYSTDTQYF. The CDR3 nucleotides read TGTGCCAGCAGTTGGACTAGCGGATACAGCACAGATACGCAGTATTTT. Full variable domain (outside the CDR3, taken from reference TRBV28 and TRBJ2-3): DVKVTQSSRYLVKRTGEKVFLECVQDMDHENMFWYRQDPGLGLRLIYFSYDVKMKEKGDIPEGYSVSREKKERFSLILESASTNQTSMYLCASSWTSGYSTDTQYFGPGTRLTVL.

Here the CDR3 reads CASSESARGRETQYF. CDR3 nucleotide sequence: TGCGCCAGCAGTGAGTCGGCTCGGGGTCGCGAGACCCAGTACTTC. This rearrangement joins TRBV10-1 to TRBJ2-5, with D perhaps matching TRBD2 (5 bases). Germline CDR1 reads WNHNN; CDR2 reads SYGVQD (reference sequence). Deletions cut 0 bases from V and 5 bases from J, with 13 bases between. The CDR3 extends over 15 amino acids.

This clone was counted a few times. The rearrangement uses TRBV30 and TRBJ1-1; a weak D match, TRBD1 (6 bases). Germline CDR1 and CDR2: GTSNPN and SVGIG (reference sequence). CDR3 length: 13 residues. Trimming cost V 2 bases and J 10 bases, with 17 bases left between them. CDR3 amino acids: CAWSINAGAGAFF. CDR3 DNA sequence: TGTGCCTGGAGTATAAACGCAGGGGCCGGAGCTTTCTTT.

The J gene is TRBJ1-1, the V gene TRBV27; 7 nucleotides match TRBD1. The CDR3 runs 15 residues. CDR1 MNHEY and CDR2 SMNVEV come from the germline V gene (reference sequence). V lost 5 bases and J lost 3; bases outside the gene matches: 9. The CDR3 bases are TGTGCCAGCAGTCGAACAGGGGTCGGGGACACTGAAGCTTTCTTT. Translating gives CASSRTGVGDTEAFF.

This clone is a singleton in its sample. The CDR3 protein is CASSLVTGQGGYEQYF. For the CDR3, the DNA is TGTGCCAGCAGCTTAGTAACGGGACAGGGGGGGTACGAGCAGTACTTC. The genes are TRBV7-2 and TRBJ2-7; 11 bases map to TRBD1. J was trimmed by 4 bases and V by 1 base; bases with no gene match: 6. CDR1 SGHTA and CDR2 FQGNSA come from the germline V gene. The CDR3 loop spans 16 amino acids.

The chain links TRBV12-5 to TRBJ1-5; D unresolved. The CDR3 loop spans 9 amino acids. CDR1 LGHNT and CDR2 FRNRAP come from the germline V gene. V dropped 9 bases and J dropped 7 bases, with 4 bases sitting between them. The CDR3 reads CASVQPQHF. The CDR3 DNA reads TGTGCTAGCGTCCAGCCCCAGCATTTT. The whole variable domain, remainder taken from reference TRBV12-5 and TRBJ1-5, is DARVTQTPRHKVTEMGQEVTMRCQPILGHNTVFWYRQTMMQGLELLAYFRNRAPLDDSGMPKDRFSAEMPDATLATLKIQPSEPRDSAVYFCASVQPQHFGDGTRLSIL.